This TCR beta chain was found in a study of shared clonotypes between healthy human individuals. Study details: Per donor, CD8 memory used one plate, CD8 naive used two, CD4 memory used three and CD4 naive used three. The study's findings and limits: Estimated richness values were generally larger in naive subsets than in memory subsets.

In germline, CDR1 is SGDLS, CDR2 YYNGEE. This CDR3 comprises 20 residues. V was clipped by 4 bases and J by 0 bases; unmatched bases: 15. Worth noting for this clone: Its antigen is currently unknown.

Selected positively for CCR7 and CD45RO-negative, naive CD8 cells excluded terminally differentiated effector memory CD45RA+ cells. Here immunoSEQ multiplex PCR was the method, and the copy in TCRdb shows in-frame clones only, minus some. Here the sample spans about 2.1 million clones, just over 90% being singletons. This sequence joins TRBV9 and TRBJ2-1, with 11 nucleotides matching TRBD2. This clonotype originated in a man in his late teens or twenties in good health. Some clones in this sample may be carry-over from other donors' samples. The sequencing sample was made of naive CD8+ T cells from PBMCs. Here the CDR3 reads CASSPKTGTSGTYSYNEQFF. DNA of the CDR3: TGTGCCAGCAGCCCTAAAACCGGGACTAGCGGTACCTACTCCTACAATGAGCAGTTCTTC.